Below, 9 T cell receptor beta chains from the same sample are listed, as sequenced in a study of PD-L1 blockade in urothelial cancer. Using immunoSEQ multiplex PCR, the repertoire was profiled, and TCRdb retains in-frame clones only, with some absent. The table records about 130,000 clones, 86% of them present only once. Time point reported: peripheral blood 6 weeks after treatment start. This material consisted of PBMCs, taken around atezolizumab (anti-PD-L1) treatment. These TCRs come from a man aged 45-60 years with urothelial cancer.

In its sample, this clone was seen once. The chain links TRBV5-1 to TRBJ1-1; 10 positions match TRBD1. This CDR3 is 14 amino acids long. The germline CDR1 and CDR2 sequences are SGHRS and YFSETQ. J was trimmed by 6 bases and V by 0 bases; bases with no gene match: 2. The CDR3 protein is CASSLGQGAPEAFF. CDR3 bases: TGCGCCAGCAGCTTGGGACAGGGGGCCCCTGAAGCTTTCTTT.

The chain is built from TRBV6-5 and TRBJ2-7, with 7 bases lining up with TRBD1. The trim removed 2 bases at V and 6 bases at J, leaving 7 bases unmatched. Germline values: CDR1 MNHEY, CDR2 SVGAGI. The CDR3 is made up of 14 amino acids. CDR3 sequence: CASSYDRATSEQYF. Here the CDR3 DNA reads TGTGCCAGCAGTTACGACAGGGCGACGTCCGAGCAGTACTTC.

The V call is TRBV11-2, the J call TRBJ2-1, with 8 bases aligning to TRBD2. This CDR3 has 17 amino acids. V shed 1 base, J shed 0 bases, and the junction held 5 bases outside the gene matches. From germline, CDR1 is SGHAT and CDR2 FQNNGV. The CDR3 DNA is TGTGCCAGCAGCTTAGGTTACCTAGCGGGCTCCTACAATGAGCAGTTCTTC. Amino acids: CASSLGYLAGSYNEQFF.

The chain combines TRBV5-1 with TRBJ2-3, with 10 bases matching TRBD2. J gave up 1 base and V 4 bases, and 0 bases lay outside the gene matches. There are 14 residues in the CDR3. In germline, CDR1 is SGHRS, CDR2 YFSETQ. Here the CDR3 reads CASSGLAGTDTQYF. The CDR3, as DNA: TGCGCCAGCAGCGGACTAGCGGGCACAGATACGCAGTATTTT.

The chain joins TRBV9 to TRBJ1-1, with D possibly matching TRBD1 (5 bases). This CDR3 has 16 amino acids. Germline V gives CDR1 SGDLS, CDR2 YYNGEE. V lost 1 base and J 0 bases, leaving 13 bases between the germline ends. For the CDR3, the DNA is TGTGCCAGCAGCGTACAGGGAGGCAGAGTGAACACTGAAGCTTTCTTT. Translation gives CASSVQGGRVNTEAFF. Combining the CDR3 with reference TRBV9 and TRBJ1-1 gives the whole variable domain DSGVTQTPKHLITATGQRVTLRCSPRSGDLSVYWYQQSLDQGLQFLIQYYNGEERAKGNILERFSAQQFPDLHSELNLSSLELGDSALYFCASSVQGGRVNTEAFFGQGTRLTVV.

V and J are TRBV7-9 and TRBJ2-1, with D possibly TRBD2 on 6 matching bases. The CDR3 runs 16 residues. Looked up from germline, CDR1 is SEHNR and CDR2 is FQNEAQ (reference sequence). V shed 5 bases and J shed 3 bases, with 17 bases lying between them. CDR3 residues: CASSPSSGFIYNEQFF. The CDR3 DNA is TGTGCCAGCAGCCCCAGTAGCGGATTTATCTACAATGAGCAGTTCTTC.

This rearrangement joins TRBV6-5 to TRBJ2-7; 11 nucleotides line up with TRBD2. V dropped 5 bases and J dropped 2; count of bases not matched to a gene: 2. The CDR3 sequence is 14 residues long. The germline CDR1 and CDR2 sequences are MNHEY and SVGAGI. The CDR3 loop is CASSKTSGTYEQYF. CDR3 DNA: TGTGCCAGCAGTAAGACTAGCGGGACCTACGAGCAGTACTTC.

The rearrangement uses TRBV19 and TRBJ1-1; the match to TRBD1 covers 12 bases. Per germline, CDR1 LNHDA and CDR2 SQIVND (reference sequence). J was trimmed by 4 bases and V by 3 bases; bases with no gene match: 3. The CDR3 totals 15 residues. The CDR3: CASSILGQGATEAFF. CDR3 nucleotide sequence: TGTGCCAGTAGTATCCTGGGACAGGGGGCCACTGAAGCTTTCTTT. Full variable domain (missing parts from reference TRBV19 and TRBJ1-1): DGGITQSPKYLFRKEGQNVTLSCEQNLNHDAMYWYRQDPGQGLRLIYYSQIVNDFQKGDIAEGYSVSREKKESFPLTVTSAQKNPTAFYLCASSILGQGATEAFFGQGTRLTVV.

The V and J genes are TRBV5-1 and TRBJ2-1; TRBD2 matches 12 bases. V lost 2 bases and J lost 6; bases outside the gene matches: 3. CDR1 is SGHRS, CDR2 YFSETQ, per germline. This CDR3 region has 15 residues. CDR3 DNA sequence: TGCGCCAGCAGCTTAACTAGCGGGGGGTCCAATGAGCAGTTCTTC. As protein: CASSLTSGGSNEQFF.